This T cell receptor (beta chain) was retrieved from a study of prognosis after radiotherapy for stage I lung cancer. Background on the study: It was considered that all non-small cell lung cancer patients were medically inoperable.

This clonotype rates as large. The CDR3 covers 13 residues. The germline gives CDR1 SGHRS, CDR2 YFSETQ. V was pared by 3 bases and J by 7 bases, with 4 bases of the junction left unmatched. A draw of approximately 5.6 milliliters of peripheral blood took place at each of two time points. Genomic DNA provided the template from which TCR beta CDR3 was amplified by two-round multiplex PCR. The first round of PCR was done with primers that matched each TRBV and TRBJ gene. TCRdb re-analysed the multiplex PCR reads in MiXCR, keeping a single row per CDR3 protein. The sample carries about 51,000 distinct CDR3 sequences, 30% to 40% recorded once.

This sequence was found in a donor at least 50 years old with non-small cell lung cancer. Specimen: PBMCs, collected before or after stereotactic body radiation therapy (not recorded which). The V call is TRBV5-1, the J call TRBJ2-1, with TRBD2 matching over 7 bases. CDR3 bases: TGCGCCAGCAGCTCCTTGGGGGGGAATGAGCAGTTCTTC. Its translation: CASSSLGGNEQFF.